These T cell receptor beta chains were read from a single sample in a study of blood T cells in healthy people across ages. In TCRdb, the 5' RACE reads were re-called with MiXCR into one record per CDR3 protein. This repertoire shows 1.5 million to 2 million distinct CDR3 sequences, 40% to 55% found once; its top ten account for around 2.1%. The source material was blood. These receptor sequences come from a middle-aged woman in good health. The CDR3 runs from the conserved cysteine through the conserved F or W. A D gene is named only where the DNA matches it firmly. Not every row has a clone size; where given, it reads once, few, many or a size class.

>NA|TRBV5-1|TRBD1|TRBJ2-7
CASSSQGFSSYEQYF
TGCGCCAGCAGCTCACAGGGGTTCAGCTCCTACGAGCAGTACTTC
>few|TRBV7-2|NA|TRBJ2-7
CASSLGSYYEQYF
TGTGCCAGCAGCTTAGGGTCCTACTACGAGCAGTACTTC
>few|TRBV13|TRBD2|TRBJ2-5
CASSHERGLEGFRTQYF
TGTGCCAGCAGCCACGAACGGGGACTAGAGGGTTTCAGGACCCAGTACTTC
>NA|TRBV27|NA|TRBJ1-5
CASSSRTVRDSNQPQHF
TGTGCCAGCAGTTCCCGGACAGTTAGGGATAGCAATCAGCCCCAGCATTTT
>NA|TRBV12-3/TRBV12-4|NA|TRBJ1-6
CASSHRFGNSPLHF
TGTGCCAGCAGTCACAGGTTTGGGAATTCACCCCTCCACTTT
>NA|TRBV2|NA|TRBJ2-7
CASSVGWGEQYF
TGTGCCAGCAGTGTTGGGTGGGGCGAGCAGTACTTC
>few|TRBV7-2|TRBD2|TRBJ2-1
CASSLGLAGGVNEQFF
TGTGCCAGCAGCTTGGGACTAGCGGGGGGCGTCAATGAGCAGTTCTTC
>few|TRBV20-1|TRBD2|TRBJ2-1
CSASGPLAGGPNEQFF
TGCAGTGCTAGTGGCCCACTAGCGGGGGGGCCCAATGAGCAGTTCTTC
>NA|TRBV20-1|TRBD1|TRBJ2-5
CSAPRAGTEEETQYF
TGCAGTGCACCGAGGGCCGGGACAGAAGAAGAGACCCAGTACTTC
>once|TRBV4-1|TRBD1|TRBJ1-2
CASSQDSGTGRHYGYTF
TGCGCCAGCAGCCAAGATAGTGGGACAGGGCGGCACTATGGCTACACCTTC
>many|TRBV5-1|TRBD2|TRBJ2-1
CASSLDGGAGYNEQFF
TGCGCCAGCAGCTTGGACGGGGGGGCTGGTTACAATGAGCAGTTCTTC
>once|TRBV18|NA|TRBJ2-6
CASSPGLMFSGANVLTF
TGTGCCAGCTCACCGGGACTGATGTTCTCTGGGGCCAACGTCCTGACTTTC
>NA|TRBV6-6|NA|TRBJ2-5
CAGSLSYETQYF
TGTGCCGGCAGTTTGAGTTACGAGACCCAGTACTTC
>NA|TRBV28|NA|TRBJ1-5
CASTARGALGQPQHF
TGTGCCAGCACGGCCCGGGGGGCTTTAGGTCAGCCCCAGCATTTT
>NA|TRBV20-1|TRBD2|TRBJ2-5
CSAKIAGCQETQYF
TGCAGTGCTAAAATAGCGGGGTGCCAAGAGACCCAGTACTTC
>NA|TRBV27|NA|TRBJ1-2
CASGLKDPISGYGYTF
TGTGCCAGCGGTTTAAAGGACCCGATAAGTGGTTATGGCTACACCTTC
>NA|TRBV5-1|TRBD1|TRBJ2-7
CASSWTGAGYEQYF
TGCGCCAGCAGCTGGACAGGGGCGGGCTACGAGCAGTACTTC
>NA|TRBV28|NA|TRBJ2-1
CASRLTGTILYNEQFF
TGTGCCAGCAGGCTGACAGGGACTATATTATACAATGAGCAGTTCTTC
>few|TRBV12-3/TRBV12-4|TRBD1|TRBJ2-4
CASSLGGTGYNIQYF
TGTGCCAGCAGTTTGGGAGGGACAGGGTATAACATTCAGTACTTC
>once|TRBV5-4|NA|TRBJ2-5
CASSANRYEQYF
TGTGCCAGCAGCGCGAACCGATATGAGCAGTACTTC
>NA|TRBV20-1|NA|TRBJ2-3
CSASLTAPITDTQYF
TGCAGTGCTAGTTTGACAGCGCCCATCACAGATACGCAGTATTTT
>few|TRBV6-5|TRBD1|TRBJ2-5
CASSYGTGEETQYF
TGTGCCAGCAGTTACGGGACAGGGGAAGAGACCCAGTACTTC
>NA|TRBV24-1|TRBD1|TRBJ2-2
CATSDTTGAHTGELFF
TGTGCCACCAGTGATACCACAGGGGCGCACACCGGGGAGCTGTTTTTT
>once|TRBV2|NA|TRBJ1-2
CASSEALGRYTF
TGTGCCAGCAGTGAAGCGTTAGGGCGCTACACCTTC
>once|TRBV6-1|NA|TRBJ1-4
CASSHMSLLEGGREKLFF
TGTGCCAGCAGCCATATGAGTTTATTGGAGGGGGGTCGGGAAAAACTGTTTTTT
>NA|TRBV4-1|NA|TRBJ2-1
CASSHKPTSPYNEQFF
TGCGCCAGCAGCCATAAACCTACGAGCCCCTACAATGAGCAGTTCTTC
>NA|TRBV7-9|TRBD1|TRBJ1-4
CASSLTGTGTEKLFF
TGTGCCAGCAGCCTTACCGGGACAGGGACCGAAAAACTGTTTTTT
>NA|TRBV3-1|TRBD2|TRBJ2-5
CASSQGPLAGGRETQYF
TGTGCCAGCAGCCAAGGTCCACTAGCGGGGGGTAGAGAGACCCAGTACTTC
>NA|TRBV14|NA|TRBJ1-2
CASSATDNYGYTF
TGTGCCAGCAGTGCAACAGATAACTATGGCTACACCTTC
>few|TRBV11-2|NA|TRBJ2-5
CASSLPNIQQETQYF
TGTGCCAGCAGCCTACCCAACATCCAACAAGAGACCCAGTACTTC
>NA|TRBV6-2/TRBV6-3|NA|TRBJ1-5
CASDQGVSNQPQHF
TGTGCCAGCGATCAGGGCGTGAGCAATCAGCCCCAGCATTTT
>NA|TRBV12-3/TRBV12-4|NA|TRBJ1-6
CASSNAGANSPLHF
TGTGCCAGCAGTAACGCCGGGGCCAATTCACCCCTCCACTTT
>NA|TRBV7-9|NA|TRBJ2-3
CASSLAGAPDTQYF
TGTGCCAGCAGCTTAGCGGGGGCACCAGATACGCAGTATTTT
>NA|TRBV7-9|NA|TRBJ1-6
CASSRPGVGNSPLHF
TGTGCCAGCAGCCGTCCGGGGGTGGGGAATTCACCCCTCCACTTT
>few|TRBV5-1|NA|TRBJ2-5
CASSLGLQGVGETQYF
TGCGCCAGCAGCTTGGGACTTCAGGGTGTTGGCGAGACCCAGTACTTC